The T cell receptor beta chain described here comes from a study of T cells after posttransplantation cyclophosphamide. The CDR3 totals 13 residues. With V trimmed by 7 bases and J by 3 bases, 5 bases remained unmatched. The germline CDR1 and CDR2 sequences are LNHDA and SQIVND (reference sequence). The naive gate required viable CD3+CD4+ or CD3+CD8+ cells with CCR7+CD45RA+CD45RO-CD95-CD27+CD28+ phenotype. Peripheral blood was collected from the related graft donor on the marrow donation day. For this clone: The antigen remains unidentified.

Generated by immunoSEQ multiplex PCR, the TCRdb table keeps only in-frame clones and is missing some. The sample consists of 20,000 to 25,000 clones, approximately 98% of them appearing once. Findings and limits, study-wide: Skin or GI-infiltrating T cells shared few TRB sequences with blood. Recipient CMV seropositivity and CMV reactivation strongly tracked TRB clonality. Donor CD8+ memory clones often dominated recipient blood repertoires at later times.

The chain couples TRBV19 to TRBJ1-1; 7 bases line up with TRBD1. The sequenced sample consisted of naive CD4+ T cells sorted from PBMCs. The receptor's source is a man in his fifties in good health, CMV-negative, and a related stem cell transplant donor. CDR3 protein: CASTEDRDTEAFF. CDR3 DNA: TGTGCCAGTACCGAAGACAGGGACACTGAAGCTTTCTTT.